This TCR beta chain originates from a study of blood T cell repertoires in COVID-19. TCRdb keeps only in-frame clones here, not all; method: immunoSEQ multiplex PCR. Of 50,000 to 70,000 clones in the sample, more than 80% were seen once. CDR3 length: 14 residues. Germline CDR1 is ENHRY and CDR2 is SYGVKD. V lost 7 bases and J lost 5; bases outside the gene matches: 9. Specimen: peripheral blood. The V gene is TRBV10-3, the J gene TRBJ2-7; TRBD1 matches 9 bases. This clonotype was sampled from a human donor with active COVID-19. The donor label of this sample is uncertain. CDR3 coding DNA: TGTGCCATCACCGACCAAACAGGGGGCGACGAGCAGTACTTC. Translated: CAITDQTGGDEQYF.